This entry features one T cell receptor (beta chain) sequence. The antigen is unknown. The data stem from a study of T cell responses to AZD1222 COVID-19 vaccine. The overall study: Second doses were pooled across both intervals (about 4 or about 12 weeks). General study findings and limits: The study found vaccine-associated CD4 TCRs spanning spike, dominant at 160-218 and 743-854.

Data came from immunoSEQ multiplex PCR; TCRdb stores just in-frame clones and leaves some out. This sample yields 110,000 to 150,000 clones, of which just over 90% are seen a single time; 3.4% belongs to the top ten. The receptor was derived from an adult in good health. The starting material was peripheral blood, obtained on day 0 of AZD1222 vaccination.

CDR3 sequence (DNA): TGTGCCAGCAGTGAATGGAATTCACCCCTCCACTTT. This sequence encodes CASSEWNSPLHF. The chain links TRBV6-1 to TRBJ1-6; the D is unclear. This CDR3 is 12 amino acids long. Germline assignment: CDR1 MNHNS and CDR2 SASEGT. V lost 2 bases and J 7 bases, leaving 3 bases between the germline ends.